This TCR beta chain is from a study of CD8 T cells in ankylosing spondylitis. TCRdb re-analysed the 5' RACE reads in MiXCR, keeping a single row per CDR3 protein. The data contain under 950,000 distinct CDR3 sequences, around 20% of them seen just once; the ten biggest clones take up under 20%. This clonotype has a handful of counts. Its matching antigen is unknown. Regarding the study as a whole: Clones linked to disease, bearing a CD8+ phenotype, were relatively rare in peripheral blood. Disease-linked clones reportedly showed significant enrichment in matched ankylosing spondylitis synovial fluid. Typical of ankylosing spondylitis blood, it appeared, was a TCR beta motif of under 10 highly homologous variants.

The germline V gene has CDR1 SGHRS and CDR2 YFSETQ. CDR3 size: 16 residues. V lost 2 bases and J 4 bases, leaving 16 bases between the germline ends. The rearrangement links TRBV5-1 to TRBJ1-3, with no clear D. The sample was blood, either unsorted or a sorted T cell fraction (not recorded which). The sequence derives from a male donor with ankylosing spondylitis. The CDR3 bases are TGCGCCAGCAGCTTAGCCGGAAGCCTCGCCGGAAACACCATATATTTT. It encodes CASSLAGSLAGNTIYF. Full variable domain (rest looked up from reference TRBV5-1 and TRBJ1-3): KAGVTQTPRYLIKTRGQQVTLSCSPISGHRSVSWYQQTPGQGLQFLFEYFSETQRNKGNFPGRFSGRQFSNSRSEMNVSTLELGDSALYLCASSLAGSLAGNTIYFGEGSWLTVV.